This is a list of T cell receptor beta chains from one sample in a study of T cells in Graves' hyperthyroidism and ophthalmopathy. TCRdb reprocessed the multiplex PCR reads via MiXCR and lists one record per CDR3 protein. The sample has 500,000 to 650,000 distinct CDR3 sequences; about 15% are singletons. Material: blood. The receptors shown here come from a woman aged 45-59 years with Graves' ophthalmopathy. The CDR3 runs from the conserved cysteine through the conserved F or W. The D gene is left open where the match is weak. Some rows have no size entry. The others give once, few or many, or a class for an expanded clone.

abundance: .
j_gene: TRBJ1-1
v_gene: TRBV5-1
d_gene: TRBD1
CDR3aa: CASSTRTGGFTEAFF
CDR3nt: TGCGCCAGCAGCACCCGGACAGGGGGCTTTACTGAAGCTTTCTTT

abundance: many
j_gene: TRBJ1-5
v_gene: TRBV2
d_gene: .
CDR3aa: CASSEAGGTQPQHF
CDR3nt: TGTGCCAGCAGTGAAGCTGGTGGTACCCAGCCCCAGCATTTT

abundance: .
j_gene: TRBJ1-4
v_gene: TRBV20-1
d_gene: TRBD1
CDR3aa: CSARVPDRGEKLFF
CDR3nt: TGCAGTGCTAGAGTCCCGGACAGGGGTGAAAAACTGTTTTTT

abundance: many
j_gene: TRBJ1-1
v_gene: TRBV20-1
d_gene: .
CDR3aa: CSARGYTTNTEAFF
CDR3nt: TGCAGTGCTAGAGGTTACACAACCAACACTGAAGCTTTCTTT

abundance: .
j_gene: TRBJ2-7
v_gene: TRBV27
d_gene: .
CDR3aa: CASSLTLTTTYEQYF
CDR3nt: TGTGCCAGCAGTTTAACCCTGACTACTACCTACGAGCAGTACTTC

abundance: .
j_gene: TRBJ2-7
v_gene: TRBV4-1
d_gene: .
CDR3aa: CASSQGGIPTYERYF
CDR3nt: TGCGCCAGCAGCCAGGGCGGGATCCCTACCTACGAGCGGTACTTC

abundance: .
j_gene: TRBJ2-1
v_gene: TRBV18
d_gene: .
CDR3aa: CASSPQVGGSYNEQFF
CDR3nt: TGTGCCAGCTCACCCCAGGTAGGGGGCTCCTACAATGAGCAGTTCTTC

abundance: few
j_gene: TRBJ2-7
v_gene: TRBV6-2/TRBV6-3
d_gene: .
CDR3aa: CASSYGPRYEQYF
CDR3nt: TGTGCCAGCAGTTACGGGCCTCGCTACGAGCAGTACTTC

abundance: .
j_gene: TRBJ2-5
v_gene: TRBV19
d_gene: TRBD2
CDR3aa: CASSSLAGEVRETQYF
CDR3nt: TGTGCCAGTAGTTCATTAGCGGGAGAGGTCCGGGAGACCCAGTACTTC

abundance: many
j_gene: TRBJ2-7
v_gene: TRBV27
d_gene: TRBD2
CDR3aa: CASSSSSGPRSEQYF
CDR3nt: TGTGCCAGCAGTTCCTCTAGCGGACCGCGTAGCGAGCAGTACTTC

abundance: many
j_gene: TRBJ2-1
v_gene: TRBV20-1
d_gene: TRBD2
CDR3aa: CSARASGSGEQFF
CDR3nt: TGCAGTGCTAGGGCTAGCGGGAGTGGTGAGCAGTTCTTC

abundance: many
j_gene: TRBJ2-3
v_gene: TRBV7-2
d_gene: TRBD2
CDR3aa: CASSFTPGLAGGVLDTDTQYF
CDR3nt: TGTGCCAGCAGCTTCACACCGGGACTAGCGGGAGGGGTCCTAGACACAGATACGCAGTATTTT

abundance: .
j_gene: TRBJ2-2
v_gene: TRBV4-1
d_gene: .
CDR3aa: CASSQGISPNTGELFF
CDR3nt: TGCGCCAGCAGCCAAGGAATCTCCCCCAACACCGGGGAGCTGTTTTTT